This T cell receptor (beta chain) appears in the sequencing data of a study of blood T cell repertoires in COVID-19. Across the study: COVID-19 samples from acute and convalescent phases originated in the United States, Italy and Spain. Sources were T cells, B-cell-depleted T cells, or PBMCs; the material itself was cDNA or gDNA.

Per the authors' pipeline: By means of reference gene primer amplification, nucleated cell counts were estimated. The repertoire was sequenced with immunoSEQ multiplex PCR; TCRdb's copy has only in-frame clones and lacks some. Clone size and the V and J calls come from that table; the DNA yielded D and trimming. The sample contains 50,000 to 65,000 clones, roughly 80% of which appear only once. What was sequenced was peripheral blood. The clonotype was recovered from a man in his 70s with acute or convalescent COVID-19.

The CDR3 region has the DNA TGTGCCAGCAGTGGGCCACGGGACAGGGGATACAATGAGCAGTTCTTC. Protein product: CASSGPRDRGYNEQFF. The chain links TRBV25-1 to TRBJ2-1; 10 nucleotides line up with TRBD1. Germline assignment: CDR1 MGHDK and CDR2 SYGVNS. The CDR3 loop spans 16 amino acids. Trimming at V came to 4 bases and at J to 4 bases, leaving 7 bases not matched to a gene.